This section outlines one T cell receptor (beta chain) sequence together with its context. This sample was included in a study of T cell responses to AZD1222 COVID-19 vaccine. Clones were read by immunoSEQ multiplex PCR, and TCRdb kept only the in-frame ones, dropping some. The sample includes 140,000 to 150,000 clones, more than 85% of them seen just once. The CDR3 is 15 amino acids. Germline V CDR1 and CDR2: SGDLS, YYNGEE. V lost 0 bases to trimming and J lost 0 bases, with 6 bases between them. This material consisted of peripheral blood, taken on day 0 of AZD1222 vaccination. This chain links TRBV9 with TRBJ2-2; D remains unclear. This receptor was obtained from an adult in good health. The CDR3 nucleotides read TGTGCCAGCAGCGTAGGTTCCGCGAACACCGGGGAGCTGTTTTTT. Its translation: CASSVGSANTGELFF. Full variable domain (remainder filled in from reference TRBV9 and TRBJ2-2): DSGVTQTPKHLITATGQRVTLRCSPRSGDLSVYWYQQSLDQGLQFLIQYYNGEERAKGNILERFSAQQFPDLHSELNLSSLELGDSALYFCASSVGSANTGELFFGEGSRLTVL.